This TCR beta chain was observed in a study of blood T cells in healthy people across ages. Whole-study findings and limits: PBMCs that were unsorted prevented a conclusive naive versus antigen-experienced comparison. Strong correlation was found linking TCR beta diversity to naive T cell percentage.

With respect to this clonotype: Its antigen is still unknown.

Then a second PCR, running about 6 to 11 cycles, was carried out with a sample-barcoded 5' primer and a J-beta primer mix. In TCRdb, the 5' RACE reads were re-called with MiXCR into one record per CDR3 protein. The sample consists of some 710,000 distinct CDR3 sequences, approximately 22% of them appearing once. This receptor was obtained from a man aged 70-80 years in good health. Sequenced input: blood.

CDR3 sequence reads: CACNRQGDTQYF. The CDR3 coding sequence is TGTGCCTGCAACCGACAGGGGGATACGCAGTATTTT. V and J are TRBV30 and TRBJ2-3; TRBD1 matches at 8 bases. The CDR3 covers 12 residues. After removal of 6 bases from V and 6 bases from J, the junction contained 5 bases not matched to a gene. Germline V gene sequence: CDR1 GTSNPN, CDR2 SVGIG (reference sequence).